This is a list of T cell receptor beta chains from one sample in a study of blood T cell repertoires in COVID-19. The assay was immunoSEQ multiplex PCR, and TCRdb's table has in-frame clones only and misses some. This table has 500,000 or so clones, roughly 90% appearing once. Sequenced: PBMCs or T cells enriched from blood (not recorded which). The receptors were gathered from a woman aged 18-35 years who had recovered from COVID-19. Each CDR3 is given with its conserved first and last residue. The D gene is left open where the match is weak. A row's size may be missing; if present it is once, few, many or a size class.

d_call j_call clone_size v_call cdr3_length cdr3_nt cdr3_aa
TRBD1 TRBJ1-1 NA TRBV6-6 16 TGTGCCAGCAGTTACACCCCAGGACAGGGAAGCACTGAAGCTTTCTTT CASSYTPGQGSTEAFF
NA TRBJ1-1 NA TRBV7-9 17 TGTGCCAGCAGCCCACGCACAGGGACGGGGGGTAACACTGAAGCTTTCTTT CASSPRTGTGGNTEAFF
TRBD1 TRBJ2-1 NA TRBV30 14 TGTGCCTGGACCCGGGACAGGGGCCTCCAGGAGCAGTTCTTC CAWTRDRGLQEQFF
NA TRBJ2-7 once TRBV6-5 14 TGTGCCAGCAGTTATGAGGGAAGGTCCTACGAGCAGTACTTC CASSYEGRSYEQYF
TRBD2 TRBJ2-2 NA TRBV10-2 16 TGCGCCAGCAGGCAAGCGGGGGGGCGAGGCACCGGGGAGCTGTTTTTT CASRQAGGRGTGELFF
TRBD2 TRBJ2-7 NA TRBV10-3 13 TGTGCCATCAAGGACGGGGGGGCGTACGAGCAGTACTTC CAIKDGGAYEQYF
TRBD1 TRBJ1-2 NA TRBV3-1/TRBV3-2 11 TGTGCCAGCAGCCAGGGGGACAGACACACCTTC CASSQGDRHTF
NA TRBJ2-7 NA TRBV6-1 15 TGTGCCAGCAGTGAATGGCGGGTAAGAGTCTACGAGCAGTACTTC CASSEWRVRVYEQYF
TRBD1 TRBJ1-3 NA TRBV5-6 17 TGTGCCAGCAGCTTTGGGTCCAGGAGGGACAGGGGAAACACCATATATTTT CASSFGSRRDRGNTIYF
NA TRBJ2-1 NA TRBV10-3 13 TGTGCCATCAGTGAGCTGGGGGCCAATGAGCAGTTCTTC CAISELGANEQFF
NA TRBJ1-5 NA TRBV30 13 TGTGCCTGGAGCCGGGGGGTGGGTCAGCCCCAGCATTTT CAWSRGVGQPQHF
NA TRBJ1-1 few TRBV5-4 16 TGTGCCCATCCCACCCTCCAGGGATCGATGAACACTGAAGCTTTCTTT CAHPTLQGSMNTEAFF
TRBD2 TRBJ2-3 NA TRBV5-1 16 TGCGCCAGCAGCCGAATTCCGGGGGGGATAGGAGATACGCAGTATTTT CASSRIPGGIGDTQYF
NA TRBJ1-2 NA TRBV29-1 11 TGCAGCGTTGAACAGGCGGGGCGCTACACCTTC CSVEQAGRYTF
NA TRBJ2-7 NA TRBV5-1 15 TGCGCCAGCAGCTTGGAGCGGGCAGACCTCTACGAGCAGTACTTC CASSLERADLYEQYF
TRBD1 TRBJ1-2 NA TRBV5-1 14 TGCGCCTCCTATGAAGGGGGCAATGACTATGGCTACACCTTC CASYEGGNDYGYTF
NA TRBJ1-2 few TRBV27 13 TGTGCCAGCAGTTTACAGGGGATCTATGGCTACACCTTC CASSLQGIYGYTF
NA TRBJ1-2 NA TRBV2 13 TGTGCCAGCAGTGCAGGACTGCGATATGGCTACACCTTC CASSAGLRYGYTF
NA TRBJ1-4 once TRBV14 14 TGTGCCAGCAGCCAGGGGGCTTTAAATGAAAAACTGTTTTTT CASSQGALNEKLFF
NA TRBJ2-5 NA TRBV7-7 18 TGTGCTAGCAGCTTAGCGCTCGAGGGGGGGCCATCAAGGGAGACCCAGTACTTC CASSLALEGGPSRETQYF
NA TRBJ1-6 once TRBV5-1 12 TGCGCCAGCGCCACTCAAAATTCACCCCTCCACTTT CASATQNSPLHF
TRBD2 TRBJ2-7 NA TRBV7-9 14 TGTGCCAGCAGCTTGGCGGGGGGCTCTTCGGAGCAGTACTTC CASSLAGGSSEQYF
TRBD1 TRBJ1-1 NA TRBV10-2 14 TGCGCCAGCACCGAGGGACAGTTGAACACTGAAGCTTTCTTT CASTEGQLNTEAFF
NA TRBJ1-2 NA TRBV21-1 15 TGTGCCAGCAGCTCCTGGACAGGGACTAACTATGGCTACACCTTC CASSSWTGTNYGYTF
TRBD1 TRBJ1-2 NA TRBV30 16 TGTGCCTGGAGCACCGGGACAGGCAGTAAGAACTATGGCTACACCTTC CAWSTGTGSKNYGYTF
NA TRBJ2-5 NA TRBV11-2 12 TGTGCCAGCAGCTATGCTAGGGAGACCCAGTACTTC CASSYARETQYF
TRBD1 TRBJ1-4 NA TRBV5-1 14 TGCGCCAGCAGCTTGACAGGGGAGAGTGAAAAACTGTTTTTT CASSLTGESEKLFF
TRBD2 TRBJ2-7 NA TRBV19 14 TGTGCCAGTAGGGGGGGGTTGCGCCCCTACGAGCAGTACTTC CASRGGLRPYEQYF
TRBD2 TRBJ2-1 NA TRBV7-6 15 TGTGCCAGCAGCTTAGTCGGTAGCGGGGGGATTGAGCAGTTCTTC CASSLVGSGGIEQFF
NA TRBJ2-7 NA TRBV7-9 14 TGTGCCAGCAGCTTAGAAGGCAGGGTGGGCGAGCAGTACTTC CASSLEGRVGEQYF
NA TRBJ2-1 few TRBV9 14 TGTGCCAGCAGCCGGGGGAGCTCCTACAATGAGCAGTTCTTC CASSRGSSYNEQFF
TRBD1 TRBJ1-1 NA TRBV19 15 TGTGCCAGTAGTCTAACAGGGGGCGGTTCGGCTGAAGCTTTCTTT CASSLTGGGSAEAFF
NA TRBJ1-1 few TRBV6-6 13 TGTGCCAGCTGCGGATCCAGGGACACTGAAGCTTTCTTT CASCGSRDTEAFF
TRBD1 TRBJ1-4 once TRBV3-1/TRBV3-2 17 TGTGCCAGCAGCCCTTCTTTTAACAGGGGTAAAGGGGAAAAACTGTTTTTT CASSPSFNRGKGEKLFF
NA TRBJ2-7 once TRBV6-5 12 TGTGCCAGCAGGGACTTAGTCGGCGAGCAGTACTTC CASRDLVGEQYF
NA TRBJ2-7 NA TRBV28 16 TGTGCCAGCCCCCCTTTCCAGACAGAACACTCCTACGAGCAGTACTTC CASPPFQTEHSYEQYF
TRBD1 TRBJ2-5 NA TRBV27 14 TGTGCCAGCAGTACACTGGGACAGGGAGAGACCCAGTACTTC CASSTLGQGETQYF
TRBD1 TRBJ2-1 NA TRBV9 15 TGTGCCAGCAGTGAGGGGGCAGGGGGCTACAATGAGCAGTTCTTC CASSEGAGGYNEQFF
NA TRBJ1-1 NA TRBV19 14 TGTGCCAGTAGTATGCCCGGGGTTCAGACTGAAGCTTTCTTT CASSMPGVQTEAFF
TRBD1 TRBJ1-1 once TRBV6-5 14 TGTGCCAGCACCAGGGACAGTCTGGCCCGAGAAGCTTTCTTT CASTRDSLAREAFF
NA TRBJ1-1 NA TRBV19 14 TGTGCCAGTAGTCAGGCGAGAAATCTGCTGTCAGCTTTCTTT CASSQARNLLSAFF
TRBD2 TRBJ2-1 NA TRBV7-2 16 TGTGCCAGCAGCGCTGCGGGGGGGCTAAACTACAATGAGCAGTTCTTC CASSAAGGLNYNEQFF
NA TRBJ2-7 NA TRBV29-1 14 TGCAGCGTTGCGACAGCTGGGCACTCCTACGAGCAGTACTTC CSVATAGHSYEQYF
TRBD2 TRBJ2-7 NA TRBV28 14 TGTGCCAGCAGTTGGCGGGAGTGGACCTACGAGCAGTACTTC CASSWREWTYEQYF